The 25 T cell receptor beta chains presented below share a single source sample, sequenced in a study of CD8+ T cells in alopecia areata. In each case, RNA was isolated and then reverse transcribed into cDNA as the sequencing template. Some clones are missing from TCRdb's copy, which holds only in-frame ones; the method was immunoSEQ multiplex PCR. The top ten hold around 6% of the sample, which has 120,000 or so clones, over 55% seen once. As for treatment: oral pan-JAK inhibitor, 5-10 mg twice daily. The material was CD4+ T cells sorted from blood, obtained at week 4, from a patient treated with tofacitinib. The receptors were sampled from a human donor with alopecia areata.

The rearrangement links TRBV10-3 to TRBJ1-1; no clear D. This CDR3 comprises 11 residues. V shed 3 bases and J shed 7 bases, with 6 bases lying between them. In germline, CDR1 is ENHRY, CDR2 SYGVKD. The CDR3 DNA sequence: TGTGCCATCAGTGATACGAGTGAAGCTTTCTTT. Amino acid sequence: CAISDTSEAFF.

The chain has TRBV6-5 and TRBJ2-7; D is possibly TRBD2 (7 bases). The CDR3 has 12 residues. V lost 8 bases, J lost 4 bases, and 12 bases lay in between. Germline V gene data show CDR1 as MNHEY and CDR2 as SVGAGI. CDR3 in amino acids: CASGRGPYEQYF. In nucleotides, the CDR3 is TGTGCCAGCGGGCGGGGGCCTTACGAGCAGTACTTC.

The V gene is TRBV18, the J gene TRBJ2-7, with 9 bases identical to TRBD1. Unmatched junction bases numbered 2, after V lost 4 bases and J lost 4 bases. Per germline, CDR1 KGHSH and CDR2 LQKENI. This CDR3 comprises 13 residues. The CDR3 region is CASSRGTGYEQYF. CDR3 DNA: TGTGCCAGCTCACGGGGGACAGGGTACGAGCAGTACTTC.

With regard to this clone: Other DNA sequences in the same sample also yield this CDR3. The chain uses TRBV4-2 and TRBJ2-5; 8 bases line up with TRBD2. CDR1 and CDR2 from the germline V gene are LGHNA and YNFKEQ. The CDR3 is 15 amino acids. Losses at the gene ends were 4 bases for V and 5 bases for J; bases not matched to a gene: 9. As DNA, the CDR3 is TGTGCCAGCAGCCCCTCCGGGGGGGCCCGGGAGACCCAGTACTTC. This codes for CASSPSGGARETQYF.

In its sample, this clone was seen a few times. The chain links TRBV2 to TRBJ2-1, with TRBD2 identical over 9 bases. This CDR3 region has 15 residues. The ends lost 5 bases at V and 7 bases at J; junction bases unmatched: 9. The germline CDR1 and CDR2 sequences are SNHLY and FYNNEI. For the CDR3, the DNA is TGTGCCAGCAGTCAGCGCGGTAGCGGGGGTAATGAGCAGTTCTTC. It encodes CASSQRGSGGNEQFF.

CDR3 nucleotides: TGTGCCAGCAGCTTCGACACCGGGGAGCTGTTTTTT. Amino acids: CASSFDTGELFF. The gene calls are TRBV7-2 and TRBJ2-2; D unresolved. Trimming took 3 bases from V and 3 from J, leaving 2 bases between them. The germline CDR1 and CDR2 sequences are SGHTA and FQGNSA. The CDR3 runs 12 residues.

This clone was detected a few times. This chain joins TRBV5-1 and TRBJ2-7; 9 nucleotides match TRBD1. Germline lookup yields CDR1 SGHRS and CDR2 YFSETQ. The ends lost 4 bases at V and 3 bases at J; junction bases unmatched: 5. The CDR3 is 14 amino acids. The CDR3 region is CASSPGQGNYEQYF. The CDR3 DNA sequence: TGCGCCAGCAGCCCGGGACAGGGAAACTACGAGCAGTACTTC.

This clone came up once. The chain carries TRBV28 and TRBJ2-5; D uncertain. V shed 7 bases and J shed 5 bases, with 17 bases lying between them. Germline V CDR1 and CDR2: MDHEN, SYDVKM. The CDR3 is 14 amino acids. CDR3 sequence: CASNQRLRGETQYF. In nucleotides, the CDR3 is TGTGCCAGCAACCAGCGCCTACGTGGTGAGACCCAGTACTTC.

The J gene is TRBJ1-1, the V gene TRBV7-9; D ambiguous. The CDR3 loop spans 13 amino acids. The germline V gene has CDR1 SEHNR and CDR2 FQNEAQ (reference sequence). Trimming took off 6 bases at V and 5 bases at J, with 13 bases between the two ends. The CDR3, as DNA: TGTGCCAGCAGTGGAGTTTTGGGGACTGAAGCTTTCTTT. Protein product: CASSGVLGTEAFF.

The V and J genes are TRBV7-9 and TRBJ2-2; D is perhaps TRBD1 (5 bases). Deletions cut 0 bases from V and 4 bases from J, with 9 bases between. The CDR3 is made up of 15 amino acids. The germline V gene has CDR1 SEHNR and CDR2 FQNEAQ (reference sequence). The DNA for the CDR3 is TGTGCCAGCAGCTTAGCAGGGGTTATCACCGGGGAGCTGTTTTTT. Its protein product is CASSLAGVITGELFF.

A single count supports this clone. The chain joins TRBV7-2 to TRBJ2-7; perhaps TRBD1 as D (6 bases). The CDR3 spans 14 residues. Trimming pared 2 bases from V and 3 bases from J, leaving 11 bases between. Germline CDR1 and CDR2: SGHTA and FQGNSA. This CDR3 is CASSLSHRDYEQYF. The CDR3 DNA reads as TGTGCCAGCAGCTTATCACACAGGGACTACGAGCAGTACTTC.

This chain connects TRBV5-6 to TRBJ2-1; D not resolved. Germline CDR1 is SGHDT and CDR2 is YYEEEE. The CDR3 has 15 residues. Between the trimmed V and J ends, which lost 2 bases and 6 bases, there was a span of 15 bases. CDR3: CASSFTSEPGNEQFF. The CDR3 nucleotides are TGTGCCAGCAGCTTTACCAGCGAACCCGGCAATGAGCAGTTCTTC.

The J gene is TRBJ2-5, the V gene TRBV28; D is uncertain. Germline V CDR1 and CDR2: MDHEN, SYDVKM. This CDR3 contains 11 residues. The germline V and J ends were trimmed by 5 bases and 9 bases, with 10 bases remaining between them. The CDR3 sequence is CASSRASPQYF. The CDR3 DNA is TGTGCCAGCAGTAGGGCCTCCCCCCAGTACTTC.

Note on this clone: Additional DNA sequences in this sample encode the identical CDR3. The J gene is TRBJ2-7, the V gene TRBV20-1, with D hard to call. The CDR3 sequence is 11 residues long. Germline V gives CDR1 DFQATT, CDR2 SNEGSKA (reference sequence). The V and J ends lost 3 bases and 0 bases respectively, with 3 bases between them. CDR3 DNA sequence: TGCAGTGCTAGCGGCTCCTACGAGCAGTACTTC. Translation: CSASGSYEQYF.

The chain combines TRBV30 with TRBJ1-1, with a weak D call TRBD1 (6 bases). V was shortened by 4 bases and J by 0 bases, with 12 bases between the two germline ends. The CDR3 loop spans 14 amino acids. Per the germline V gene, CDR1 is GTSNPN and CDR2 is SVGIG (reference sequence). DNA for the CDR3: TGTGCCTGGATTGGGGACACCATGAACACTGAAGCTTTCTTT. It specifies CAWIGDTMNTEAFF.

The chain combines TRBV4-3 with TRBJ1-1; TRBD1 might be the D (5 bases). V lost 0 bases and J lost 4, with 12 bases in between. The CDR3 covers 15 residues. CDR1 and CDR2 from the germline V gene are LGHNA and YSLEER. CDR3 DNA sequence: TGCGCCAGCAGCCAAGATAAGGGGCGGTCCACTGAAGCTTTCTTT. This translates into CASSQDKGRSTEAFF.

This chain joins TRBV15 and TRBJ1-1; no clear D. The germline V gene has CDR1 LNHNV and CDR2 YYDKDF (reference sequence). V shed 0 bases and J shed 3 bases, with 8 bases lying between them. The CDR3 loop spans 14 amino acids. CDR3 sequence: CATSRDVVHTEAFF. In DNA form, the CDR3 reads TGTGCCACCAGCAGAGATGTGGTCCACACTGAAGCTTTCTTT.

This clone was counted only a few times. The chain is built from TRBV4-3 and TRBJ1-2; the D is unclear. The CDR3 loop spans 15 amino acids. Trimming stripped 0 bases from V and 4 bases from J, with 12 bases between. Germline V gene lookup returns CDR1 LGHNA and CDR2 YSLEER. CDR3 DNA: TGCGCCAGCAGCCAAGAGCGGACGGCCGCCTATGGCTACACCTTC. Its translation is CASSQERTAAYGYTF.

The chain links TRBV4-1 to TRBJ2-7, with a weak D call TRBD2 (6 bases). The CDR3 spans 17 residues. Germline CDR1 and CDR2: MGHRA and YSYEKL. V shed 4 bases and J shed 5 bases, with 24 bases lying between them. This CDR3 is CASSRAPRGGISDEQYF. The DNA for the CDR3 is TGCGCCAGCAGCCGGGCTCCCCGGGGCGGGATAAGCGACGAGCAGTACTTC.

This clone has just a few counts. This sequence joins TRBV19 and TRBJ2-7; maybe TRBD1 (7 bases). CDR1 and CDR2 from the germline V gene are LNHDA and SQIVND (reference sequence). This CDR3 has 14 amino acids. The ends were cut back, 9 bases at V and 2 bases at J, with 17 bases in the middle. The chain's CDR3 is CASGDTGEAYEQYF. In nucleotides, the CDR3 is TGTGCCAGCGGGGACACAGGGGAGGCCTACGAGCAGTACTTC.

The genes are TRBV5-4 and TRBJ1-5; no reliable D call. Trimming shortened V by 0 bases and J by 1 base, and 8 bases separated the two germline ends. The CDR3 covers 15 residues. Germline CDR1 is SGHNT and CDR2 is YYREEE (reference sequence). This CDR3 reads CASSLDGRSNQPQHF. The DNA of the CDR3 is TGTGCCAGCAGCTTGGATGGCAGAAGCAATCAGCCCCAGCATTTT.

This rearrangement joins TRBV6-6 to TRBJ2-5, with a tentative D call TRBD2 (7 bases). Between the trimmed V and J ends, which lost 2 bases and 1 base, there was a span of 11 bases. The germline gives CDR1 MNHNY, CDR2 SVGAGI (reference sequence). The CDR3 is 15 amino acids. The CDR3 protein is CASSYGRGAQETQYF. The CDR3 DNA is TGTGCCAGCAGTTACGGACGGGGGGCCCAAGAGACCCAGTACTTC.

The rearrangement uses TRBV29-1 and TRBJ1-2; a weak D match, TRBD1 (6 bases). The CDR3 length is 13 residues. From germline, CDR1 is SQVTM and CDR2 ANQGSEA. The V gene lost 6 bases and the J gene lost 4 bases, with 15 bases spanning the gap. CDR3 protein: CSVAEGGGYGYTF. The CDR3 coding sequence is TGCAGCGTCGCAGAAGGGGGAGGCTATGGCTACACCTTC.

The CDR3 DNA reads as TGTGCCAGCAGTGACCCGACAGGCTCACCCCTCCACTTT. It specifies CASSDPTGSPLHF. This chain connects TRBV27 to TRBJ1-6, with a weak D call TRBD1 (6 bases). Per germline, CDR1 MNHEY and CDR2 SMNVEV (reference sequence). V lost 5 bases to trimming and J lost 10 bases, with 12 bases between them. This CDR3 has 13 amino acids.

In its sample, this clone was seen a few times. In DNA, the CDR3 is TGTGCCAGCAGGGCCCCTCGCCCCGGGGAGACCCAGTACTTC. It specifies CASRAPRPGETQYF. The chain couples TRBV28 to TRBJ2-5; no clear D gene. The CDR3 is 14 residues long. V was cut by 6 bases and J by 5 bases, with 16 bases left in between. Germline assignment: CDR1 MDHEN and CDR2 SYDVKM.